This T cell receptor beta chain came from a study of blood T cell repertoires in COVID-19. Study-level information: Specimens from acute and convalescent COVID-19 originated in the United States, Italy and Spain. Sources were T cells, B-cell-depleted T cells, or PBMCs; the material itself was cDNA or gDNA.

The authors' processing: Estimates of nucleated cell counts were drawn from the amplification of reference gene primers. Profiled with immunoSEQ multiplex PCR; TCRdb holds only in-frame clones, not every one. V and J calls plus clone size are reproduced from that table; the DNA served to infer D and trimming. The sample comprises 60,000 to 80,000 clones, 70% to 90% of which are singletons, and about 6.4% rests with the top ten. V lost 4 bases and J 6 bases, leaving 23 bases between the germline ends. The germline V gene encodes CDR1 SGHDT and CDR2 YYEEEE. The CDR3 is 16 residues long. The sample consisted of peripheral blood. The rearrangement uses TRBV5-6 and TRBJ2-7; D remains ambiguous. This clonotype originated in a woman in her 70s with acute or convalescent COVID-19. The CDR3 nucleotides are TGTGCCAGCAGCCTAAGCCCAACCAGCCCGGGTCTCGAGCAGTACTTC. Its protein is CASSLSPTSPGLEQYF.